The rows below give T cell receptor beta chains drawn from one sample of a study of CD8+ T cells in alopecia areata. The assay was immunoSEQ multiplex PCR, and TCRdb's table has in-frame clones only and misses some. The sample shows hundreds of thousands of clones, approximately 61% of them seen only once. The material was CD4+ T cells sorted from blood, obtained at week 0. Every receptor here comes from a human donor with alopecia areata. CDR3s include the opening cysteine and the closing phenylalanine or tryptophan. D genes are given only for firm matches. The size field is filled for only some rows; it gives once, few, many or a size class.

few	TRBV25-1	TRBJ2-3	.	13	TGTGCCAGCAGTGAAGTGGGCCTATCACCCCAGTATTTT	CASSEVGLSPQYF
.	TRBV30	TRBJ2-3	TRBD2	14	TGTGCCTGGAGTCAGGCGGGGGGGCTGGATACGCAGTATTTT	CAWSQAGGLDTQYF
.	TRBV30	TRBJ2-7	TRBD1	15	TGTGCCTGGAGACCGTCCGGGACAGGGAACTACGAGCAGTACTTC	CAWRPSGTGNYEQYF
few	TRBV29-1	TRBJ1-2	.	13	TGCAGCTTCCTCCGAGAAGCTAACTATGGCTACACCTTC	CSFLREANYGYTF
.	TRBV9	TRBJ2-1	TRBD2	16	TGTGCCAGCAGCGTAGCTTCAAGCGGGGGCCACAATGAGCAGTTCTTC	CASSVASSGGHNEQFF
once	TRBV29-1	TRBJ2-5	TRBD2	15	TGCAGCATCGTGGGACTAGCGGGGCAAAAAGAGACCCAGTACTTC	CSIVGLAGQKETQYF
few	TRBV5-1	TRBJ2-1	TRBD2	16	TGCGCCAGCAGGCCTGAACTAGCGGGGGGTTACAATGAGCAGTTCTTC	CASRPELAGGYNEQFF
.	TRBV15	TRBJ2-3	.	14	TGTGCCACCAGCACAGGGGATAGCACAGATACGCAGTATTTT	CATSTGDSTDTQYF
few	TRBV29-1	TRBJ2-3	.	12	TGCAGCGTTGAAAACCTCGCAGATACGCAGTATTTT	CSVENLADTQYF
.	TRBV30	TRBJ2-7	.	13	TGTGCCTGGAGTTCAGTTGGCTTGGGAGAGCAGTACTTC	CAWSSVGLGEQYF
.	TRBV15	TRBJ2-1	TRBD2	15	TGTGCCACCAGCAGCCTCGGGACTAGAAGTGAGGAGCAGTTCTTC	CATSSLGTRSEEQFF
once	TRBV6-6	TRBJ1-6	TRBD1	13	TGTGCCAGCAGTCAGGACAGGAGTTCACCCCTCCACTTT	CASSQDRSSPLHF
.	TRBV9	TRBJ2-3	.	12	TGTGCCAGCAGCGCGTACACAGATACGCAGTATTTT	CASSAYTDTQYF
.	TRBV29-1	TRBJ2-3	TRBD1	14	TGCAGCGTTGATAGCACAGGGGGCACAGATACGCAGTATTTT	CSVDSTGGTDTQYF
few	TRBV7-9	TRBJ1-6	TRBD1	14	TGTGCCAGCAGCTGGGGGGACAGTAATTCACCCCTCCACTTT	CASSWGDSNSPLHF
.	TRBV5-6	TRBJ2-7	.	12	TGTGCCAGCAGCTTGGGTGCGTACGAGCAGTACTTC	CASSLGAYEQYF
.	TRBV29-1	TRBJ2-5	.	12	TGCAGCGCTGTATTTCGAGCGGAGACCCAGTACTTC	CSAVFRAETQYF
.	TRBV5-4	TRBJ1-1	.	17	TGTGCCAGCAGCTTGTGGGGTCGGACGGAAATCGAGCGGGAAGCTTTCTTT	CASSLWGRTEIEREAFF
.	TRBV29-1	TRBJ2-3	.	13	TGCAGCGTTTGGGGGCATAACACAGATACGCAGTATTTT	CSVWGHNTDTQYF
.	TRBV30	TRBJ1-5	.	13	TGTGCCTGGGACCCAGGGAGCAATCAGCCCCAGCATTTT	CAWDPGSNQPQHF
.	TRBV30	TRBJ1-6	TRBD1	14	TGTGCCTGGAGAGCAGGGGGCTTCACTTCACCCCTCCACTTT	CAWRAGGFTSPLHF
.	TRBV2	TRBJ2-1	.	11	TGTGCCAGCAGTGAAGGCGATGAGCAGTTCTTC	CASSEGDEQFF
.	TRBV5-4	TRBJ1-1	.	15	TGTGCCAGCAGCACGCAGTTAGGCCGGGCGACTGAAGCTTTCTTT	CASSTQLGRATEAFF
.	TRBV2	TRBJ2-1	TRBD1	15	TGTGCCAGCAGCGGGTTGGACAGGTTGAAGGGTGAGCAGTTCTTC	CASSGLDRLKGEQFF
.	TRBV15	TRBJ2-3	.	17	TGTGCCACCAGCAGAGATGAGGGGGGTCCGACAACAGATACGCAGTATTTT	CATSRDEGGPTTDTQYF
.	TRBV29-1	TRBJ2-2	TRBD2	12	TGCAGCGTCGGCGGGGGCACCGGGGAGCTGTTTTTT	CSVGGGTGELFF
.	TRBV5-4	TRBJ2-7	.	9	TGTGCACGCACCGGCGAGCAGTACTTC	CARTGEQYF
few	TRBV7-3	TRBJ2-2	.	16	TGTGCCAGCAGCCACGGGTACCCACCCAACCCCGGGGAGCTGTTTTTT	CASSHGYPPNPGELFF
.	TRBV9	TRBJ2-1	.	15	TGTGCCAGCAGCGTAGCACAGGGGAGGGCCAATGAGCAGTTCTTC	CASSVAQGRANEQFF
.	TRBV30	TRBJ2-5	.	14	TGTGCCTGGAGTGTAGGGCGGGGACGGGAGACCCAGTACTTC	CAWSVGRGRETQYF
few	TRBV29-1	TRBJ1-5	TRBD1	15	TGCAGCGTTGTACCGAGGGGGCAAGGCAATCAGCCCCAGCATTTT	CSVVPRGQGNQPQHF
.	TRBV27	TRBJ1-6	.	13	.	CASSSSPGQIAHF
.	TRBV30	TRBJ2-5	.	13	TGTGCCTGGAGTTGGGGCCAGCGGGAGACCCAGTACTTC	CAWSWGQRETQYF
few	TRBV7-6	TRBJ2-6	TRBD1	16	TGTGCCAGCAGCTTACCAGGGGGAACTGGGGCCAACGTCCTGACTTTC	CASSLPGGTGANVLTF
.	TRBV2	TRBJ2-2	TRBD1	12	TGTGCCGGGGACAGCTACACCGGGGAGCTGTTTTTT	CAGDSYTGELFF
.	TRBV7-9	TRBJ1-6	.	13	TGTGCCAGCAGCTTACAGCCCAATTCACCCCTCCACTTT	CASSLQPNSPLHF
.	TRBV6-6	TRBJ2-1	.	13	TGTGCCAGCAGTCGTATCAGTAGTGATGAGCAGTTCTTC	CASSRISSDEQFF
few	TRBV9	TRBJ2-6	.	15	TGTGCCAGCAGCGTATGGAACTCTGGGGCCAACGTCCTGACTTTC	CASSVWNSGANVLTF
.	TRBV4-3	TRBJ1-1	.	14	TGCGCCAGCAGCCAAGAAAGCAGGGGCACTGAAGCTTTCTTT	CASSQESRGTEAFF
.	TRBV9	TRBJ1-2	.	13	TGTGCCAGCAGCTCCGAAGGGGTTAAGGGCTACACCTTC	CASSSEGVKGYTF
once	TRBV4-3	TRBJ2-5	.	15	TGCGCCAGCAGCCAAGATCTCTTACCTCAGGAGACCCAGTACTTC	CASSQDLLPQETQYF
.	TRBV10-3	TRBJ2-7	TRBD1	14	TGTGCCATCAGCCCGGGACAGGGATCCTACGAGCAGTACTTC	CAISPGQGSYEQYF
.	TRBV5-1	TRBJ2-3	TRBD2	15	TGCGCCAGCAGCTCAGGACTAGCGGGCACAGATACGCAGTATTTT	CASSSGLAGTDTQYF
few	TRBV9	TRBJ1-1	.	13	TGTGCCAGCAGCGTAAGACAGAACACTGAAGCTTTCTTT	CASSVRQNTEAFF
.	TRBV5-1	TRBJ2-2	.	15	TGCGCCAGCTCTGCCCGGGCCTCAGAGGACGGGGAGCTGTTTTTT	CASSARASEDGELFF
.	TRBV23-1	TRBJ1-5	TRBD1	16	TGCGCCAGCAGTCAATCGAGGGACAGACACAATCAGCCCCAGCATTTT	CASSQSRDRHNQPQHF
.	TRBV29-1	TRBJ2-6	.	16	TGCAGCGTTGAAGTTGGACCCAGCTCTGGGGCCAACGTCCTGACTTTC	CSVEVGPSSGANVLTF
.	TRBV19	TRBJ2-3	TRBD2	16	TGTGCCAGTAGTTCTTTCAGGGACTATGGGACAGATACGCAGTATTTT	CASSSFRDYGTDTQYF
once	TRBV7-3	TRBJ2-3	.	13	TGTGCCAGCAGCCCTCCCTCAGCAGATACGCAGTATTTT	CASSPPSADTQYF
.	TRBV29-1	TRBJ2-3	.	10	TGCAGCGGCAGCACAGATACGCAGTATTTT	CSGSTDTQYF
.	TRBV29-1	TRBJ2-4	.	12	TGCAGCGTTGGACAGCACAAAAACATTCAGTACTTC	CSVGQHKNIQYF
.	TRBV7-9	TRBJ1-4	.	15	TGTGCCAGCGGGAGCTGGGACGAAGGACGCGAAAAACTGTTTTTT	CASGSWDEGREKLFF
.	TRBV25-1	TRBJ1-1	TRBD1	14	TGTGCCAGCAGAAAACAGGGGGCTATAACTGAAGCTTTCTTT	CASRKQGAITEAFF
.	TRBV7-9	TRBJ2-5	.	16	TGTGCCAGCAGCTTAGTCGGTACTGCCCCTGGGGAGACCCAGTACTTC	CASSLVGTAPGETQYF